Listed here are 12 T cell receptor beta chains from one sample, sequenced in a study of blood T cell repertoires in COVID-19. Measured with immunoSEQ multiplex PCR; TCRdb has only the in-frame clones, and not every one. Of some 99,000 clones in the sample, about 87% were seen once. The specimen sequenced was peripheral blood. Receptors were obtained from a woman aged 50 to 60 with acute or convalescent COVID-19.

V gene TRBV5-1 combines with J gene TRBJ2-3, with 14 positions matching TRBD2. Germline loops: CDR1 SGHRS, CDR2 YFSETQ. This CDR3 is built from 18 residues. V trimming: 0 bases; J trimming: 5 bases; junction bases outside the gene matches: 8. The CDR3 loop reads CASSLGVTSGGVGDTQYF. In DNA, the CDR3 is TGCGCCAGCAGCTTGGGAGTGACTAGCGGGGGGGTCGGAGATACGCAGTATTTT. Full variable domain (remainder filled in from reference TRBV5-1 and TRBJ2-3): KAGVTQTPRYLIKTRGQQVTLSCSPISGHRSVSWYQQTPGQGLQFLFEYFSETQRNKGNFPGRFSGRQFSNSRSEMNVSTLELGDSALYLCASSLGVTSGGVGDTQYFGPGTRLTVL.

The chain combines TRBV7-3 with TRBJ2-7; no clear D. The CDR3 loop spans 15 amino acids. Trimming pared 2 bases from V and 4 bases from J, leaving 15 bases between. Germline loops: CDR1 SGHTA, CDR2 FQGTGA. CDR3 in amino acids: CASSLLPLAQYEQYF. The CDR3 DNA reads as TGTGCCAGCAGCTTATTACCGCTCGCCCAGTACGAGCAGTACTTC.

The rearrangement links TRBV10-1 to TRBJ2-2; TRBD1 agrees at 9 bases. There are 16 residues in the CDR3. Germline-derived CDR1 and CDR2 are WNHNN and SYGVQD (reference sequence). The ends lost 4 bases at V and 6 bases at J; junction bases unmatched: 9. The DNA of the CDR3 is TGCGCCAGCAGTGGGGCCGGGACAGGGTTCGCCGGGGAGCTGTTTTTT. Amino acid sequence: CASSGAGTGFAGELFF.

The V gene is TRBV28, the J gene TRBJ1-2, with a possible D match to TRBD1 (5 bases). V was shortened by 3 bases and J by 4 bases, with 9 bases between the two germline ends. There are 13 residues in the CDR3. The V gene's germline CDR1 is MDHEN and CDR2 SYDVKM. This chain's CDR3 is CASSFGGAYGYTF. The CDR3 DNA is TGTGCCAGCAGTTTTGGAGGGGCCTATGGCTACACCTTC.

The rearrangement joins TRBV19 to TRBJ2-2; TRBD2 is a possible D gene (7 bases). Trimming left V 5 bases short and J 6 bases short, with 16 bases between. Germline V gene data show CDR1 as LNHDA and CDR2 as SQIVND (reference sequence). The CDR3 length is 15 residues. DNA of the CDR3: TGTGCCAGTAGTGGACTAGGGGGTACGGCCGGGGAGCTGTTTTTT. Amino acids: CASSGLGGTAGELFF.

This rearrangement joins TRBV30 to TRBJ2-2, with 7 positions matching TRBD1. Germline loops: CDR1 GTSNPN, CDR2 SVGIG (reference sequence). The CDR3 extends over 14 amino acids. The trim removed 4 bases at V and 6 bases at J, leaving 8 bases unmatched. This CDR3 is CAWTMTGSAGELFF. CDR3 bases: TGTGCCTGGACCATGACAGGGTCTGCCGGGGAGCTGTTTTTT.

The rearrangement uses TRBV12-5 and TRBJ2-7, with 7 nucleotides matching TRBD1. CDR1 and CDR2 (germline): LGHNT, FRNRAP. Trimming cost V 6 bases and J 0 bases; bases outside gene matches: 2. There are 13 residues in the CDR3. The CDR3 region has the DNA TGTGCTAGTGGCTGGGACAGCTCCTACGAGCAGTACTTC. Translation gives CASGWDSSYEQYF.

The gene calls are TRBV5-1 and TRBJ1-1; D not certain. Trimming shortened V by 5 bases and J by 0 bases, and 11 bases separated the two germline ends. The germline V gene encodes CDR1 SGHRS and CDR2 YFSETQ. This CDR3 region has 14 residues. CDR3 amino acids: CASRNQSVNTEAFF. In nucleotides, the CDR3 is TGCGCCAGCAGAAATCAATCAGTGAACACTGAAGCTTTCTTT.

This chain uses TRBV7-2 with TRBJ1-4; 10 nucleotides agree with TRBD1. Unmatched junction bases numbered 10, after V lost 0 bases and J lost 0 bases. The germline V gene has CDR1 SGHTA and CDR2 FQGNSA. This CDR3 comprises 20 residues. The CDR3 DNA follows: TGTGCCAGCAGCTTAGCGGGACAGGGGTCAGGGGGTGCAACTAATGAAAAACTGTTTTTT. This codes for CASSLAGQGSGGATNEKLFF.

V gene TRBV7-2 combines with J gene TRBJ2-1; TRBD1 is a possible D gene (6 bases). The CDR3 loop spans 16 amino acids. Germline lookup yields CDR1 SGHTA and CDR2 FQGNSA. V gave up 4 bases and J gave up 9 bases, with 22 bases separating them. The CDR3 DNA reads as TGTGCCAGCAGCTCGACGATGGGGGCAGGGGAGCGTGAGCAGTTCTTC. Protein: CASSSTMGAGEREQFF.

Comment on this clone: The same CDR3 can be traced to other DNA sequences in this sample. The genes are TRBV6-5 and TRBJ1-3, with unresolved D. The CDR3 runs to 14 residues. V was pared by 10 bases and J by 5 bases, with 18 bases between. The germline V gene encodes CDR1 MNHEY and CDR2 SVGAGI. The CDR3 DNA sequence: TGTGCCATCCTAATTACAGATACCCGAAACACCATATATTTT. This encodes CAILITDTRNTIYF.

The chain is built from TRBV28 and TRBJ1-5; D remains ambiguous. V lost 4 bases and J 4 bases, leaving 14 bases between the germline ends. This CDR3 region has 15 residues. Looked up from germline, CDR1 is MDHEN and CDR2 is SYDVKM. CDR3 sequence (DNA): TGTGCCAGCAGTTCGAGGTGGTCAGTTAATCAGCCCCAGCATTTT. It specifies CASSSRWSVNQPQHF. The full variable domain, in which reference TRBV28 and TRBJ1-5 provide the parts outside the CDR3, is DVKVTQSSRYLVKRTGEKVFLECVQDMDHENMFWYRQDPGLGLRLIYFSYDVKMKEKGDIPEGYSVSREKKERFSLILESASTNQTSMYLCASSSRWSVNQPQHFGDGTRLSIL.